This passage covers 13 T cell receptor beta chains from one sample sequenced in a study of beta chain features in type 1 diabetes. Expressed TCRB transcripts were sequenced because the entire RNA isolate underwent reverse transcription. Profiling relied on immunoSEQ multiplex PCR, and the TCRdb table lists in-frame clones only, not all of them. Here the sample spans under 900,000 clones, 15% to 20% being singletons. Sequenced sample: naive CD4+ T cells from blood. The receptors here all came from a woman aged 18 to 35 in good health.

The chain carries TRBV5-4 and TRBJ2-7; 12 bases are a match to TRBD2. CDR1 and CDR2 from the germline V gene are SGHNT and YYREEE (reference sequence). CDR3 length: 18 amino acids. J gave up 0 bases and V 1 base, and 8 bases lay outside the gene matches. This chain's CDR3 is CASSLITSGRPDSYEQYF. CDR3 nucleotides: TGTGCCAGCAGCTTGATAACTAGCGGGAGGCCTGACTCCTACGAGCAGTACTTC.

The J gene is TRBJ2-1, the V gene TRBV5-4; 7 bases are shared with TRBD2. CDR1 SGHNT and CDR2 YYREEE come from the germline V gene (reference sequence). With 5 bases clipped from V and 8 bases from J, the junction kept 16 bases outside the gene matches. CDR3 size: 16 residues. The CDR3 region has the DNA TGTGCCAGCAGTTCTGGGGGGGTAATCTCCGTAGATGAGCAGTTCTTC. Its protein is CASSSGGVISVDEQFF.

V and J are TRBV7-2 and TRBJ2-7, with D tentatively TRBD1 (6 bases). This CDR3 has 16 residues. CDR1 is SGHTA and CDR2 is FQGNSA in the germline V gene. V lost 5 bases and J 2 bases, leaving 19 bases between the germline ends. The CDR3 is CASSQWSGTSTYEQYF. The CDR3 bases are TGTGCCAGCAGCCAGTGGAGTGGGACATCAACCTACGAGCAGTACTTC. Drawing the rest from reference TRBV7-2 and TRBJ2-7, the complete variable domain is GAGVSQSPSNKVTEKGKDVELRCDPISGHTALYWYRQSLGQGLEFLIYFQGNSAPDKSGLPSDRFSAERTGGSVSTLTIQRTQQEDSAVYLCASSQWSGTSTYEQYFGPGTRLTVT.

The chain has TRBV18 and TRBJ1-2; TRBD1 matches 9 bases. The V gene end was trimmed by 1 base and the J gene end by 8 bases; junction bases not matched to a gene: 5. Germline-derived CDR1 and CDR2 are KGHSH and LQKENI. This CDR3 contains 14 residues. CDR3 in amino acids: CASSPRQGVSGYTF. The CDR3, as DNA: TGTGCCAGCTCACCACGACAGGGGGTTTCCGGCTACACCTTC.

This clone was counted only a few times. The gene calls are TRBV5-4 and TRBJ2-3; D possibly corresponds to TRBD2 (6 bases). Trimming took off 0 bases at V and 1 base at J, with 15 bases between the two ends. The CDR3 consists of 17 residues. Germline V gene lookup returns CDR1 SGHNT and CDR2 YYREEE (reference sequence). In DNA, the CDR3 is TGTGCCAGCAGCTTGGTGGTCCGGGCTAGCGGCACAGATACGCAGTATTTT. Translating gives CASSLVVRASGTDTQYF. The whole variable domain, filled in from reference TRBV5-4 and TRBJ2-3, reads ETGVTQSPTHLIKTRGQQVTLRCSSQSGHNTVSWYQQALGQGPQFIFQYYREEENGRGNFPPRFSGLQFPNYSSELNVNALELDDSALYLCASSLVVRASGTDTQYFGPGTRLTVL.

This clone was found once. V usage is TRBV7-9 and J usage is TRBJ1-2, with D possibly matching TRBD1 (6 bases). Trimming took 5 bases from V and 3 from J, leaving 16 bases between them. The CDR3 runs 15 residues. Per the germline V gene, CDR1 is SEHNR and CDR2 is FQNEAQ (reference sequence). As DNA, the CDR3 is TGTGCCAGCAGCCAGGAACAGGGAAGCCACTATGGCTACACCTTC. It translates to CASSQEQGSHYGYTF.

The chain joins TRBV2 to TRBJ2-1; TRBD1 aligns across 7 bases. Germline trimming cut 6 bases from V and 0 bases from J; bases unmatched to any gene: 2. The CDR3 has 14 residues. Germline CDR1 is SNHLY and CDR2 is FYNNEI. The DNA for the CDR3 is TGTGCCAGCAGGGGACAGACCTCCTACAATGAGCAGTTCTTC. Translation: CASRGQTSYNEQFF.

This clone appeared a few times. The chain recombines TRBV5-4 with TRBJ2-1, with 8 bases lining up with TRBD1. The CDR3 is 15 amino acids. Germline V gene lookup returns CDR1 SGHNT and CDR2 YYREEE (reference sequence). Trimming at V came to 2 bases and at J to 4 bases, leaving 5 bases not matched to a gene. The CDR3: CASSFQTGAYNEQFF. CDR3 coding DNA: TGTGCCAGCAGCTTCCAGACAGGGGCATACAATGAGCAGTTCTTC.

V and J are TRBV27 and TRBJ1-2; 8 bases fit TRBD1. Germline CDR1 MNHEY, CDR2 SMNVEV (reference sequence). With V trimmed by 5 bases and J by 3 bases, 5 bases remained unmatched. The length of the CDR3 is 14 residues. In DNA form, the CDR3 reads TGTGCCAGCAGTCCACAGGGGGGGGACTATGGCTACACCTTC. It is translated as CASSPQGGDYGYTF.

In this sample, this clone turned up a few times. The chain uses TRBV6-5 and TRBJ1-2; 9 bases align to TRBD1. The germline CDR1 and CDR2 sequences are MNHEY and SVGAGI. The CDR3 covers 14 residues. V was clipped by 4 bases and J by 5 bases; unmatched bases: 5. Written as DNA, the CDR3 is TGTGCCAGCAGTTCCGGACAGGGGTCTTATGGCTACACCTTC. This gives the protein CASSSGQGSYGYTF.

V gene TRBV27 combines with J gene TRBJ2-1, with 14 bases matching TRBD2. Looked up from germline, CDR1 is MNHEY and CDR2 is SMNVEV (reference sequence). This CDR3 comprises 16 residues. The junction had 6 bases not matched to a gene; V was cut back by 5 bases and J by 6 bases. DNA of the CDR3: TGTGCCAGCAGTCCCCGGACTAGCGGGAGGCGCAATGAGCAGTTCTTC. Translated, it gives CASSPRTSGRRNEQFF.

The J gene is TRBJ2-1, the V gene TRBV28, with 7 bases aligning to TRBD1. Per the germline V gene, CDR1 is MDHEN and CDR2 is SYDVKM. This CDR3 region has 14 residues. Trimming cost V 3 bases and J 5 bases; bases outside gene matches: 4. The CDR3 region has the DNA TGTGCCAGCAGTTTTCAAGACAGGGACAATGAGCAGTTCTTC. It is translated as CASSFQDRDNEQFF.

The V and J genes are TRBV7-2 and TRBJ1-2; D unresolved. Germline V gene lookup returns CDR1 SGHTA and CDR2 FQGNSA. V lost 6 bases to trimming and J lost 1 base, with 12 bases between them. This CDR3 region has 14 residues. This chain's CDR3 is CASRTIGVNYGYTF. CDR3 nucleotides: TGTGCCAGCAGAACGATCGGCGTTAACTATGGCTACACCTTC.